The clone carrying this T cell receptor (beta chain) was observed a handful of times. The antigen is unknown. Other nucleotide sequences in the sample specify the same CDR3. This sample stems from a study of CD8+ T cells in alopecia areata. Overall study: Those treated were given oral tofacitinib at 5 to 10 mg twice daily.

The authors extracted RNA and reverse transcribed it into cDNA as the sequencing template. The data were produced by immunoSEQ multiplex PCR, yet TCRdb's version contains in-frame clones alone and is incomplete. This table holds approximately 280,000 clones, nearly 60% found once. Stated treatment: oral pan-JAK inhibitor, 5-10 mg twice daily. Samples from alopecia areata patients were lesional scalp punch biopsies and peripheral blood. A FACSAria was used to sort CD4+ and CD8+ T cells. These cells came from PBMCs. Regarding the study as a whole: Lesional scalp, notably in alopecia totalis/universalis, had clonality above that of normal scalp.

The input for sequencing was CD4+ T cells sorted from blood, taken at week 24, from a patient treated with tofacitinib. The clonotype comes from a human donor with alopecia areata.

The chain's CDR3 is CSALNTEAFF. The CDR3 nucleotides read TGCAGCGCACTGAACACTGAAGCTTTCTTT. J is TRBJ1-1 and V is TRBV29-1, with unresolved D. Germline V gene sequence: CDR1 SQVTM, CDR2 ANQGSEA. This CDR3 has 10 residues. V was pared by 7 bases and J by 0 bases, with 3 bases between.